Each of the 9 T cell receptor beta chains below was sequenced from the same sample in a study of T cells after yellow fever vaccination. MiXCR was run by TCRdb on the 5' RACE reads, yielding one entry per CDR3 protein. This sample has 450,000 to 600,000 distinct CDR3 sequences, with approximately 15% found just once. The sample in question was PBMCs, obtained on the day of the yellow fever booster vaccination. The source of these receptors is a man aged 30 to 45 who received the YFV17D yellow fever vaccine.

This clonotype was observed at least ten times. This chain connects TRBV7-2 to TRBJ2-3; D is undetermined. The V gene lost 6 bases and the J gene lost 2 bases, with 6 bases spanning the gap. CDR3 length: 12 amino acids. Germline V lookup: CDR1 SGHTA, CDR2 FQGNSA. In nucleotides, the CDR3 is TGTGCCAGCAGTGCTAACACAGATACGCAGTATTTT. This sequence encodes CASSANTDTQYF.

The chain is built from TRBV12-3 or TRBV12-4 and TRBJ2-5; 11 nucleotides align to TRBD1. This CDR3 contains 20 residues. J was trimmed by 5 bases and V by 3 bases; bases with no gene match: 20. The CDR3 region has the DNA TGTGCCAGCAGTTTTTGTATCGGGACAGGGGGATGGCGGGATTGTGAGACCCAGTACTTC. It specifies CASSFCIGTGGWRDCETQYF.

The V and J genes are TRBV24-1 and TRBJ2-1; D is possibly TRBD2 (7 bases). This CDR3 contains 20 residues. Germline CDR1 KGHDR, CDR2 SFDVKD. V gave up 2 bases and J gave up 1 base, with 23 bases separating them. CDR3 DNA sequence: TGTGCCACCAGTGATTACAACTCAGGGGAGGCGGGAGCGTCCTACAATGAGCAGTTCTTC. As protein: CATSDYNSGEAGASYNEQFF.

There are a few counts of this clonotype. DNA for the CDR3: TGTGCCAGCAGCACGGGACTAGCGGGAGTGGCAGATACGCAGTATTTT. Its protein is CASSTGLAGVADTQYF. V gene TRBV7-3 combines with J gene TRBJ2-3; 14 positions match TRBD2. CDR1 SGHTA and CDR2 FQGTGA come from the germline V gene. V was pared by 5 bases and J by 4 bases, with 5 bases of the junction left unmatched. The CDR3 runs 16 residues. Full variable domain (missing parts from reference TRBV7-3 and TRBJ2-3): GAGVSQTPSNKVTEKGKYVELRCDPISGHTALYWYRQSLGQGPEFLIYFQGTGAADDSGLPNDRFFAVRPEGSVSTLKIQRTERGDSAVYLCASSTGLAGVADTQYFGPGTRLTVL.

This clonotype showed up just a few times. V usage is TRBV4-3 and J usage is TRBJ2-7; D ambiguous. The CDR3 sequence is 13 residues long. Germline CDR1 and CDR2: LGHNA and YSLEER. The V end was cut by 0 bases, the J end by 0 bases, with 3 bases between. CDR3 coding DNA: TGCGCCAGCAGCCAAGACACCTCCTACGAGCAGTACTTC. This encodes CASSQDTSYEQYF.

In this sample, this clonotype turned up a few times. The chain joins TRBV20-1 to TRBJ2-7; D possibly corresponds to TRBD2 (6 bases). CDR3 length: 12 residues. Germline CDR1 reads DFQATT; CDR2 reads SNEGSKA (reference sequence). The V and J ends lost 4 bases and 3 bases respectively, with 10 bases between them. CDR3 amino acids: CSATLAFYEQYF. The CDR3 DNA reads TGCAGTGCTACACTAGCTTTCTACGAGCAGTACTTC.

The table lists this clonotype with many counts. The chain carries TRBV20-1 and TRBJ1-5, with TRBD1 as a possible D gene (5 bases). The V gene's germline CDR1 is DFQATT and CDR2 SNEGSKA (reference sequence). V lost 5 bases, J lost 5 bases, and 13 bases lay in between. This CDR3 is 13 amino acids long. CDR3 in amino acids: CSALPGPDQPQHF. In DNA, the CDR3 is TGCAGTGCTCTGCCGGGACCTGATCAGCCCCAGCATTTT.

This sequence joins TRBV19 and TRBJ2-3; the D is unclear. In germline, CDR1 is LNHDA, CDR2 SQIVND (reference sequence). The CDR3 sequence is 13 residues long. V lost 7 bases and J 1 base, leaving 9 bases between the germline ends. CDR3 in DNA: TGTGCCAGTAACGAGGAAGGCACAGATACGCAGTATTTT. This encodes CASNEEGTDTQYF.

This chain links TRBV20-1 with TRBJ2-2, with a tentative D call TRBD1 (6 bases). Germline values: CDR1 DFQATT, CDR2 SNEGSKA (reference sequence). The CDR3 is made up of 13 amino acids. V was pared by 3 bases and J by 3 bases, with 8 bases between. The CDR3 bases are TGCAGTGCTAGTACAGGGTACACCGGGGAGCTGTTTTTT. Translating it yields CSASTGYTGELFF.